This T cell receptor (beta chain) derives from a study of T-cell memory formation after mild COVID-19. A single record per CDR3 protein comes from TCRdb applying MiXCR to the 5' RACE reads. Of around 130,000 distinct CDR3 sequences in the sample, around 6.3% are singletons; the top ten hold 2% to 2.5%. This clonotype was counted ten times or more. The antigen is unknown. This CDR3 contains 17 residues. Trimming left V 0 bases short and J 4 bases short, with 20 bases between. Germline lookup yields CDR1 DFQATT and CDR2 SNEGSKA (reference sequence). Study observations and caveats: Second-wave clones with a day 37 peak had unconfirmed SARS-CoV-2 specificity.

The chain combines TRBV20-1 with TRBJ2-3; D possibly matches TRBD1 or TRBD2 (5 bases each). The TCR comes from an adult woman who had mild COVID-19 (a few samples of this study predate the infection). Cell type and time point are not known. Sequences were obtained from PBMCs or a T cell subset sorted from them (not recorded which). This chain's CDR3 is CSARDGDRGFSADTQYF. DNA of the CDR3: TGCAGTGCTAGAGATGGGGACCGTGGTTTTTCGGCAGATACGCAGTATTTT.